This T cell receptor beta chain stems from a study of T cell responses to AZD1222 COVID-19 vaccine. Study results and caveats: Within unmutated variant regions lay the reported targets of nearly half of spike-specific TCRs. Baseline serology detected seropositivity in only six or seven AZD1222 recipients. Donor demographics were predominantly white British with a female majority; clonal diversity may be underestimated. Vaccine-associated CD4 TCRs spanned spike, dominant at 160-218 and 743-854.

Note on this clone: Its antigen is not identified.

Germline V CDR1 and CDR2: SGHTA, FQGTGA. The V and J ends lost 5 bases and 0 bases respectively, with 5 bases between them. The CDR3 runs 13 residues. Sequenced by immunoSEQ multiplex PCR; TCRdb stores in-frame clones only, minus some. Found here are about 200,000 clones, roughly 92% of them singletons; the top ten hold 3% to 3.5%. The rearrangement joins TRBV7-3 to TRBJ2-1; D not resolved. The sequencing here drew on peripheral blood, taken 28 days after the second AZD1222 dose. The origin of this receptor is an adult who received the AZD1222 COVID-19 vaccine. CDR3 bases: TGTGCCAGCAGCCCCCCCTCCTACAATGAGCAGTTCTTC. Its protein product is CASSPPSYNEQFF.